The 21 T cell receptor beta chains listed next were all sequenced from one sample in a study of control samples from healthy donors and cancer patients (dated by TCRdb to about 2020). The library was obtained by the immunoSEQ multiplex PCR assay. Entries here come from immuneACCESS through TCRdb and include only in-frame sequences with V and J called. Some clones fail to appear in such tables; in the studies checked, an unresolved V gene covers under half of the shortfall, and the cause of the remainder is unknown. The sample table records about 130,000 clones; around 93% of these occur just once. The ten largest clones add up to around 2.1% of the sample. The sequencing sample was made of blood. Every receptor here comes from a woman between 50 and 59 years old in good health.

The chain's CDR3 is CASSEVGAVDGYTF. The DNA for the CDR3 is TGTGCCAGCAGTGAAGTAGGCGCGGTGGATGGCTACACCTTC. The chain uses TRBV6-1 and TRBJ1-2; no clear D gene. Trimming shortened V by 1 base and J by 6 bases, and 12 bases separated the two germline ends. CDR3 length: 14 residues. CDR1 and CDR2 from the germline V gene are MNHNS and SASEGT.

This clone has a single count. The chain is built from TRBV3-1 (or the pseudogene TRBV3-2) and TRBJ1-1; no definite D call. V lost 4 bases to trimming and J lost 0 bases, with 9 bases between them. Germline CDR1 is LGHDT and CDR2 is YNNKEL (reference sequence). This CDR3 has 14 residues. The CDR3 reads CASSPTYMNTEAFF. In DNA, the CDR3 is TGTGCCAGCAGCCCGACCTACATGAACACTGAAGCTTTCTTT.

The chain links TRBV19 to TRBJ2-7, with unresolved D. From germline, CDR1 is LNHDA and CDR2 SQIVND (reference sequence). The CDR3 consists of 13 residues. V gave up 3 bases and J gave up 0 bases, with 6 bases separating them. CDR3 region: CASSIKGSYEQYF. The CDR3 nucleotides read TGTGCCAGTAGTATTAAGGGCTCCTACGAGCAGTACTTC.

This clone appeared a single time. The genes are TRBV14 and TRBJ1-4, with D unclear. Trimming took off 4 bases at V and 0 bases at J, with 12 bases between the two ends. The CDR3 loop spans 16 amino acids. The germline V gene has CDR1 SGHDN and CDR2 FVKESK. The CDR3 bases are TGTGCCAGCAGCCGAAGGGTGAAGTCAACTAATGAAAAACTGTTTTTT. Its protein product is CASSRRVKSTNEKLFF.

V gene TRBV28 combines with J gene TRBJ1-1; 7 nucleotides agree with TRBD1. CDR1 and CDR2 from the germline V gene are MDHEN and SYDVKM. The CDR3 covers 15 residues. The junction had 8 bases not matched to a gene; V was cut back by 5 bases and J by 2 bases. The CDR3, as DNA: TGTGCCAGCAGTCCCGGACAGGCCCCTAACACTGAAGCTTTCTTT. Its protein is CASSPGQAPNTEAFF.

The chain employs TRBV7-9 and TRBJ2-7; D not resolved. The V end was cut by 5 bases, the J end by 7 bases, with 15 bases between. The CDR3 is 13 amino acids. Germline V lookup: CDR1 SEHNR, CDR2 FQNEAQ (reference sequence). CDR3 protein: CASSQMTSPEQYF. CDR3 coding DNA: TGTGCCAGCAGCCAGATGACGTCTCCAGAGCAGTACTTC.

V and J are TRBV10-3 and TRBJ1-2, with 8 positions matching TRBD1. The germline CDR1 and CDR2 sequences are ENHRY and SYGVKD. CDR3 length: 16 amino acids. The J segment lost 3 bases and the V segment lost 10 bases, leaving 16 bases of the junction unmatched. In DNA form, the CDR3 reads TGTGCCACCGGAGGAACAGGGGGAATTGTCGACTATGGCTACACCTTC. Translation gives CATGGTGGIVDYGYTF.

The chain uses TRBV12-3 or TRBV12-4 and TRBJ2-5; 7 bases line up with TRBD1. The CDR3 consists of 13 residues. The V segment lost 0 bases and the J segment 5 bases; nucleotides outside the gene matches: 0. CDR3 sequence: CASSLADRETQYF. CDR3 DNA: TGTGCCAGCAGTTTAGCGGACAGGGAGACCCAGTACTTC.

J is TRBJ1-2 and V is TRBV6-6; D is unclear. Trimming removed 6 bases from V and 6 bases from J, with 14 bases in between. The germline V gene encodes CDR1 MNHNY and CDR2 SVGAGI (reference sequence). The CDR3 runs to 13 residues. This CDR3 is CASSWNSLHGYTF. DNA of the CDR3: TGTGCCAGCAGCTGGAACAGCCTTCATGGCTACACCTTC.

This chain uses TRBV24-1 with TRBJ1-2; 9 bases are shared with TRBD1. V lost 3 bases to trimming and J lost 6 bases; unmatched junction nucleotides: 7. The CDR3 loop spans 15 amino acids. CDR1 and CDR2 (germline): KGHDR, SFDVKD. CDR3 in DNA: TGTGCCACCAGTGATCCCGGGACAGGGTCTGATGGCTACACCTTC. Translating gives CATSDPGTGSDGYTF.

This clone was detected only once. The chain couples TRBV5-4 to TRBJ1-3; 9 bases are shared with TRBD1. The germline CDR1 and CDR2 sequences are SGHNT and YYREEE (reference sequence). This CDR3 has 16 amino acids. V shed 4 bases, J shed 1 base, and the junction held 6 bases outside the gene matches. DNA of the CDR3: TGTGCCAGCAGCCCGGGACAGGGTCGGTCTGGAAACACCATATATTTT. Protein: CASSPGQGRSGNTIYF.

V usage is TRBV18 and J usage is TRBJ2-2; possibly TRBD1 for D (5 bases). This CDR3 is built from 14 residues. V was cut by 3 bases and J by 6 bases, with 11 bases left in between. CDR1 and CDR2 from the germline V gene are KGHSH and LQKENI. Here the CDR3 DNA reads TGTGCCAGCTCACCCCTGGGGCGGTCCGGGGAGCTGTTTTTT. Amino acid sequence: CASSPLGRSGELFF.

This rearrangement joins TRBV5-5 to TRBJ1-5; 7 nucleotides align to TRBD1. There are 15 residues in the CDR3. CDR1 SGHKS and CDR2 YYEKEE come from the germline V gene (reference sequence). V trimming: 1 base; J trimming: 5 bases; junction bases outside the gene matches: 6. CDR3: CASSLFRTGDQPQHF. The CDR3 DNA reads TGTGCCAGCAGCTTGTTCCGGACAGGAGATCAGCCCCAGCATTTT.

J is TRBJ1-5 and V is TRBV12-5, with D maybe TRBD1 (6 bases). The CDR3 has 15 residues. The V and J ends lost 4 bases and 0 bases respectively, with 10 bases between them. Germline assignment: CDR1 LGHNT and CDR2 FRNRAP. CDR3 sequence (DNA): TGTGCTAGTGGTTCCGACAGGTATAGCAATCAGCCCCAGCATTTT. Translation gives CASGSDRYSNQPQHF.

The rearrangement uses TRBV20-1 and TRBJ1-6; D is unresolved. The CDR3 extends over 18 amino acids. Germline loops: CDR1 DFQATT, CDR2 SNEGSKA (reference sequence). V was cut by 3 bases and J by 0 bases, with 18 bases left in between. CDR3 sequence: CSASNGLGSNSYNSPLHF. CDR3 in DNA: TGCAGTGCTAGTAATGGTCTCGGGTCCAACTCCTATAATTCACCCCTCCACTTT.

J is TRBJ2-3 and V is TRBV2; 7 nucleotides agree with TRBD1. J gave up 3 bases and V 6 bases, and 9 bases lay outside the gene matches. The CDR3 consists of 15 residues. Germline V lookup: CDR1 SNHLY, CDR2 FYNNEI. This CDR3 is CASSGEGQLTDTQYF. The CDR3 DNA sequence: TGTGCCAGCAGCGGAGAGGGACAGTTAACAGATACGCAGTATTTT. Filled out from reference TRBV2 and TRBJ2-3, the complete variable domain reads EPEVTQTPSHQVTQMGQEVILRCVPISNHLYFYWYRQILGQKVEFLVSFYNNEISEKSEIFDDQFSVERPDGSNFTLKIRSTKLEDSAMYFCASSGEGQLTDTQYFGPGTRLTVL.

V is TRBV5-4 and J is TRBJ2-1; D ambiguous. The germline gives CDR1 SGHNT, CDR2 YYREEE (reference sequence). V was clipped by 3 bases and J by 11 bases, with 21 bases between them. This CDR3 region has 15 residues. CDR3 region: CASSSLSQATLKQFF. The CDR3, as DNA: TGTGCCAGCAGCTCGCTTAGCCAAGCCACCCTTAAGCAGTTCTTC.

The V call is TRBV7-9, the J call TRBJ1-1; TRBD1 aligns across 9 bases. This CDR3 contains 13 residues. CDR1 is SEHNR, CDR2 FQNEAQ, per germline (reference sequence). The ends lost 5 bases at V and 11 bases at J; junction bases unmatched: 9. CDR3 DNA sequence: TGTGCCAGCAGCCCAGGGACAGGGTTCGGGGCTTTCTTT. Translated: CASSPGTGFGAFF.

This chain connects TRBV3-1 (or the pseudogene TRBV3-2) to TRBJ1-1, with 8 bases matching TRBD1. V shed 0 bases, J shed 5 bases, and the junction held 8 bases outside the gene matches. The CDR3 length is 16 residues. Germline CDR1 reads LGHDT; CDR2 reads YNNKEL (reference sequence). CDR3 sequence reads: CASSQDRGRGLTEAFF. The CDR3 DNA reads as TGTGCCAGCAGCCAAGATCGTGGCAGGGGGCTTACTGAAGCTTTCTTT.

The V gene is TRBV28, the J gene TRBJ1-2; D unresolved. V was clipped by 6 bases and J by 4 bases, with 12 bases between them. This CDR3 comprises 13 residues. Germline V gene data show CDR1 as MDHEN and CDR2 as SYDVKM. The chain's CDR3 is CASRTSLLYGYTF. The CDR3 coding sequence is TGTGCCAGCAGGACCTCCCTCCTCTATGGCTACACCTTC.

The chain links TRBV14 to TRBJ2-7; D is unclear. V was pared by 0 bases and J by 4 bases, with 10 bases between. There are 14 residues in the CDR3. Germline values: CDR1 SGHDN, CDR2 FVKESK. The CDR3: CASSQEGGVYEQYF. The DNA for the CDR3 is TGTGCCAGCAGCCAAGAGGGCGGAGTGTACGAGCAGTACTTC.